Following are 7 T cell receptor beta chains from one sample sequenced in a study of CD8+ T cells in alopecia areata. CD4+ cells from four or five patients were sorted into CD25+CD127- cells. TCR sequencing used cDNA made by reverse transcription of extracted RNA. Data came from immunoSEQ multiplex PCR; TCRdb stores just in-frame clones and leaves some out. Of some 20,000 clones listed, roughly two thirds are singletons. Sequenced input: CD4+ Tregs sorted from blood. The receptors originated from a human donor with alopecia areata.

The chain uses TRBV29-1 and TRBJ2-3; 7 positions match TRBD1. V was clipped by 7 bases and J by 2 bases; unmatched bases: 9. The CDR3 runs to 14 residues. Germline V lookup: CDR1 SQVTM, CDR2 ANQGSEA. CDR3 residues: CSANRDRDTDTQYF. Written as DNA, the CDR3 is TGCAGCGCTAACCGGGACAGAGACACAGATACGCAGTATTTT.

This clone was seen more than once but under ten times. The rearrangement joins TRBV29-1 to TRBJ1-1; the D is unclear. V was shortened by 4 bases and J by 1 base, with 7 bases between the two germline ends. Germline values: CDR1 SQVTM, CDR2 ANQGSEA. The CDR3 covers 12 residues. CDR3: CSVAKENTEAFF. The CDR3 DNA reads as TGCAGCGTTGCCAAAGAGAACACTGAAGCTTTCTTT.

The genes are TRBV6-5 and TRBJ1-5; D gene unclear. Germline values: CDR1 MNHEY, CDR2 SVGAGI. The ends were cut back, 8 bases at V and 4 bases at J, with 15 bases in the middle. There are 14 residues in the CDR3. CDR3 nucleotides: TGTGCCAGCGGTCGCGGGGATAGAAATCAGCCCCAGCATTTT. It is translated as CASGRGDRNQPQHF.

This sequence joins TRBV28 and TRBJ2-2, with D possibly being TRBD1 (5 bases). Trimming pared 6 bases from V and 4 bases from J, leaving 24 bases between. CDR3 length equals 18 residues. Germline CDR1 reads MDHEN; CDR2 reads SYDVKM. This CDR3 reads CASREGDSGVWGTGELFF. The CDR3 nucleotides are TGTGCCAGCAGAGAAGGAGACAGTGGAGTCTGGGGCACCGGGGAGCTGTTTTTT.

This chain joins TRBV11-2 and TRBJ2-1, with unresolved D. V lost 5 bases and J 4 bases, leaving 12 bases between the germline ends. Germline V CDR1 and CDR2: SGHAT, FQNNGV. This CDR3 region has 14 residues. The CDR3 nucleotides read TGTGCCAGCAGCCCCCGGGCCAGTTACAATGAGCAGTTCTTC. This translates into CASSPRASYNEQFF.

The J gene is TRBJ1-2, the V gene TRBV7-9, with TRBD1 identical over 7 bases. The CDR3 extends over 15 amino acids. V was clipped by 4 bases and J by 8 bases; unmatched bases: 13. Germline V gives CDR1 SEHNR, CDR2 FQNEAQ (reference sequence). CDR3 loop: CASSSETGRIEGYTF. The CDR3 DNA sequence: TGTGCCAGCAGCTCTGAGACAGGGCGTATAGAGGGCTACACCTTC.

The DNA of the CDR3 is TGCAGCGTTAAACGGGAGAAAGATACGCAGTATTTT. Its protein product is CSVKREKDTQYF. The chain links TRBV29-1 to TRBJ2-3; D possibly corresponds to TRBD2 (6 bases). The length of the CDR3 is 12 residues. Germline assignment: CDR1 SQVTM and CDR2 ANQGSEA. Trimming stripped 5 bases from V and 5 bases from J, with 11 bases between.